This is a list of T cell receptor beta chains from one sample in a study of blood T cell repertoires in COVID-19. Repertoires were generated with immunoSEQ multiplex PCR, while TCRdb's copy carries only in-frame clones and drops some. The sample lists some 56,000 clones, around 84% occurring once. Material: peripheral blood. The receptor source for this set is an elderly woman with acute or convalescent COVID-19. Each CDR3 is given with its conserved first and last residue. The order of the fields is D gene, V gene, J gene, clone size, CDR3 length, CDR3 DNA, CDR3 protein. A D gene is named only where the DNA matches it firmly. Size is omitted from some rows. Given values are once, few, many or a class for expanded clones.

NA	TRBV4-1	TRBJ1-3	few	17	TGCGCCAGCAGCCAAACAGCCGGGACATACTCTGGAAACACCATATATTTT	CASSQTAGTYSGNTIYF
NA	TRBV6-2/TRBV6-3	TRBJ1-5	NA	13	TGTGCCAGCAGTTGGACTCCCGGTCAGCCCCAGCATTTT	CASSWTPGQPQHF
NA	TRBV14	TRBJ2-5	NA	18	TGTGCCAGCAGCCAACAGGGACGTACGCTTAGCGGACAAGAGACCCAGTACTTC	CASSQQGRTLSGQETQYF
TRBD2	TRBV29-1	TRBJ2-5	NA	12	TGCAGCGGCGGACTAGCGCAAGAGACCCAGTACTTC	CSGGLAQETQYF
NA	TRBV10-3	TRBJ2-3	NA	15	TGTGCCATCAGTGACAGACTGGTAAGCACAGATACGCAGTATTTT	CAISDRLVSTDTQYF
NA	TRBV27	TRBJ2-2	few	15	TGTGCCAGCAGTTTCGTCGGAACGGGGACCGGGGAGCTGTTTTTT	CASSFVGTGTGELFF
NA	TRBV2	TRBJ2-1	NA	12	TGTGCCAGCAGTGTGGGGGCTTGGGAGCAGTTCTTC	CASSVGAWEQFF
NA	TRBV15	TRBJ1-2	NA	14	TGTGCCACCAGCAAAGGCATGACCGACACCGCAGGCACCTTC	CATSKGMTDTAGTF
TRBD2	TRBV11-2	TRBJ2-1	NA	19	TGTGCCAGCAGCCAGAGGGAGCGACTAGCGGGGGGGGGCTACAATGAGCAGTTCTTC	CASSQRERLAGGGYNEQFF
NA	TRBV28	TRBJ1-5	NA	14	TGTGCCAGCAGTTTCCCCACGAGAGGTCAGCCCCAGCATTTT	CASSFPTRGQPQHF
NA	TRBV11-2	TRBJ1-2	NA	14	TGTGCCAGCAGCTCAGTCGGGGGAGTATATGGCTACACCTTC	CASSSVGGVYGYTF
TRBD2	TRBV10-2	TRBJ2-7	NA	12	TGCGCCACCTCCGGGACTAACTACGAGCAGTACTTC	CATSGTNYEQYF
TRBD1	TRBV19	TRBJ2-2	once	15	TGTGCCAGTAGACGCGACAGGGAGAACACCGGGGAGCTGTTTTTT	CASRRDRENTGELFF
NA	TRBV27	TRBJ1-5	NA	16	TGTGCCAGCAGTCCAGAAGGACAGATTAGCAATCAGCCCCAGCATTTT	CASSPEGQISNQPQHF
TRBD1	TRBV27	TRBJ1-2	NA	13	TGTGCCAGCCGGGACAGCGCTAACTATGGCTACACCTTC	CASRDSANYGYTF
TRBD1	TRBV4-2	TRBJ1-1	few	15	TGTGCCAGCAGCCAGGCGACAGGGCAGTGGACTGAAGCTTTCTTT	CASSQATGQWTEAFF
NA	TRBV5-1	TRBJ1-1	once	15	TGCGCCAGCAGCTTGAGACAGGTGGGCCACACTGAAGCTTTCTTT	CASSLRQVGHTEAFF
TRBD2	TRBV7-9	TRBJ2-1	many	16	TGTGCCAGCAGCCCACTAGCGGGGGGCTCCTACAATGAGCAGTTCTTC	CASSPLAGGSYNEQFF
NA	TRBV19	TRBJ1-1	NA	13	TGTGCCAGTAGTACCTCGGGGGTGGGAGGAGCTTTCTTT	CASSTSGVGGAFF
NA	TRBV7-8	TRBJ1-5	NA	15	TGTGCCAGCAGCTTACAGAGTGGAGGGGATCAGCCCCAGCATTTT	CASSLQSGGDQPQHF
TRBD1	TRBV18	TRBJ1-6	NA	16	TGTGCCAGCTCACCGTCCCAGGGGGCTAAAAATTCACCCCTCCACTTT	CASSPSQGAKNSPLHF
TRBD1	TRBV6-5	TRBJ2-2	NA	15	TGTGCCAGCAGTACCCCGGGACAGGGGCCCGGGGAGCTGTTTTTT	CASSTPGQGPGELFF
NA	TRBV3-1/TRBV3-2	TRBJ1-5	NA	15	TGTGCCAGCAGCCAAGTTTTCGGGTTGGATCAGCCCCAGCATTTT	CASSQVFGLDQPQHF
NA	TRBV5-1	TRBJ1-1	NA	14	TGCGCCAGCATGGTAGGAGGTGGGAACACTGAAGCTTTCTTT	CASMVGGGNTEAFF
NA	TRBV7-8	TRBJ2-2	medium-sized	16	TGTGCCAGCAGCTTAGCTGGGGGCGCAGGGACCGGGGAGCTGTTTTTT	CASSLAGGAGTGELFF
NA	TRBV13	TRBJ2-5	NA	11	TGTGCCAGCAGCTCGGGGGAGACCCAGTACTTC	CASSSGETQYF